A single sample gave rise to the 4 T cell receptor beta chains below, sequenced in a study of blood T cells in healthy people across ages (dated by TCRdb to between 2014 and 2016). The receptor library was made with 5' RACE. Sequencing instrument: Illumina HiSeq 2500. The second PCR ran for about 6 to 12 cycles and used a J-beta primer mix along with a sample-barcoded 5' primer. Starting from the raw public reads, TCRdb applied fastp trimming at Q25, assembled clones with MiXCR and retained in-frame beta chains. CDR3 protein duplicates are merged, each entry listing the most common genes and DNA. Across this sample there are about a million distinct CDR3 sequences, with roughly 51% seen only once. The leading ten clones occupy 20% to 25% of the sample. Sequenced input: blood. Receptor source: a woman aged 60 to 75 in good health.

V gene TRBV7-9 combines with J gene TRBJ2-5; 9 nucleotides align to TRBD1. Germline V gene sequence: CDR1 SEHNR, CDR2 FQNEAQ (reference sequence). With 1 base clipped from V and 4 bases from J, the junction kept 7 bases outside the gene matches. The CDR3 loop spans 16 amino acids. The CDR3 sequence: CASSLGTGVEVETQYF. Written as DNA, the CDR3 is TGTGCCAGCAGCTTAGGGACAGGGGTTGAAGTAGAGACCCAGTACTTC.

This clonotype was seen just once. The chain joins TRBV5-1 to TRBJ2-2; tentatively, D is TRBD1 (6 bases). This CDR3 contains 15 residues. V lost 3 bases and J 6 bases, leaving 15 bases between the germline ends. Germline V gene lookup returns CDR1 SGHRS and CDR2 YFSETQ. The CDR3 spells CASSWTASGPGELFF. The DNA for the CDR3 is TGCGCCAGCAGCTGGACAGCCTCAGGGCCCGGGGAGCTGTTTTTT.

In DNA, the CDR3 is TGTGCCAACAAGTTGGCAGGGGACCCCTACGAGCAGTACTTC. Translation gives CANKLAGDPYEQYF. The chain combines TRBV6-2 or TRBV6-3 with TRBJ2-7, with a weak D call TRBD1 (6 bases). Between the trimmed V and J ends, which lost 10 bases and 2 bases, there was a span of 18 bases. CDR3 length: 14 amino acids. Germline CDR1 MNHEY, CDR2 SVGEGT.

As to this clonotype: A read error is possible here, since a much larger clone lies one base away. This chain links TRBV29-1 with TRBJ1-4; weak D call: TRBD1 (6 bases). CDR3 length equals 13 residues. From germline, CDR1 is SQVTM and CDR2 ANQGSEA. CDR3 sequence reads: CSGRRGTNKKLFF. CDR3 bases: TGCAGCGGCAGGAGGGGGACTAATAAAAAACTGTTTTTT.